The clone carrying this T cell receptor (beta chain) occurred a few times. Unrecorded immune exposures were likely, despite nominal health at sampling. Use of 60 Vbeta and 13 Jbeta primers characterized the PCR. Clones were sequenced by immunoSEQ multiplex PCR, and TCRdb holds only the in-frame ones, with some missing. This table has under 200,000 clones, 70% to 80% appearing once. The sample originates from a study of cytomegalovirus exposure and HLA in healthy donors. V lost 5 bases and J lost 2; bases outside the gene matches: 3. The CDR3 totals 13 residues. CDR1 is MNHNS and CDR2 is SASEGT in the germline V gene.

The receptor was isolated from a man between 25 and 39 years old in good health and CMV-seronegative. Sequencing was carried out using PBMCs. The chain has TRBV6-1 and TRBJ2-7, with TRBD1 matching over 7 bases. The CDR3 region has the DNA TGTGCCAGCAGTCACAGGGGTCCCTACGAGCAGTACTTC. Amino acids: CASSHRGPYEQYF.